This T cell receptor beta chain was obtained from a study of T cells after yellow fever vaccination. The study's findings and limits: Post-booster reappearance was seen for most primary-vaccination clones (around 96% CD4, around 90% CD8). Weaker overall was a secondary response that nonetheless peaked faster, on day 5 versus 15. FACS-sorted repertoires might harbor abundant contaminating clonotypes from the bulk population.

Making TCR cDNA involved 5'RACE template switching, which added UMIs and a universal primer site. MiXCR was run by TCRdb on the 5' RACE reads, yielding one entry per CDR3 protein. Here the sample spans about 220,000 distinct CDR3 sequences, about 3% being singletons. Trimming pared 0 bases from V and 2 bases from J, leaving 9 bases between. Germline CDR1 and CDR2: SGHRS and YFSETQ. This CDR3 is 14 amino acids long. This clonotype was seen many times. Its antigen is unidentified. The chain employs TRBV5-1 and TRBJ2-7, with D uncertain. The sequence came from a man aged 18-30 years who received the YFV17D yellow fever vaccine. The material was CD4+ T cells sorted from PBMCs, obtained 10 days after the yellow fever booster vaccination. CDR3 loop: CASSLAGQAYEQYF. CDR3 nucleotide sequence: TGCGCCAGCAGCTTGGCCGGGCAGGCCTACGAGCAGTACTTC.